This passage covers 17 T cell receptor beta chains from one sample sequenced in a study of PD-1 blockade in classical Hodgkin lymphoma. Repertoires were generated with immunoSEQ multiplex PCR, while TCRdb's copy carries only in-frame clones and drops some. This sample has fewer than 15,000 clones, with around 80% found just once. Each patient experienced a relapse that followed autologous stem cell transplantation, and brentuximab vedotin exposure varied. PBMCs were thawed, and CD8+ T cells were then isolated from them by magnetic negative selection. The specimen was CD8+ T cells from blood, collected at baseline. These TCRs come from a human donor with classical Hodgkin lymphoma.

This clone appeared a single time. The chain is built from TRBV27 and TRBJ2-3; TRBD2 aligns across 11 bases. The CDR3 covers 16 residues. Germline CDR1 MNHEY, CDR2 SMNVEV (reference sequence). V lost 2 bases, J lost 2 bases, and 3 bases stayed unmatched. The CDR3 DNA reads as TGTGCCAGCAGTTTAACTAGCGGGGGTTACACAGATACGCAGTATTTT. Protein sequence: CASSLTSGGYTDTQYF.

This clone was found once. The chain couples TRBV7-9 to TRBJ2-5; 8 positions match TRBD1. This CDR3 comprises 14 residues. The germline V gene has CDR1 SEHNR and CDR2 FQNEAQ (reference sequence). With V trimmed by 5 bases and J by 5 bases, 7 bases remained unmatched. The CDR3 reads CASSITGGRETQYF. The DNA of the CDR3 is TGTGCCAGCAGCATTACAGGGGGACGGGAGACCCAGTACTTC.

This clone appeared a single time. The CDR3 DNA follows: TGTGCCAGCAGTTCCCCGACTAGCGGGGTGACCTACAATGAGCAGTTCTTC. Its translation is CASSSPTSGVTYNEQFF. The chain employs TRBV27 and TRBJ2-1; 11 bases fit TRBD2. The V gene end was trimmed by 4 bases and the J gene end by 2 bases; junction bases not matched to a gene: 7. Germline V CDR1 and CDR2: MNHEY, SMNVEV (reference sequence). This CDR3 is 17 amino acids long.

The rearrangement links TRBV7-8 to TRBJ2-3, with 8 bases identical to TRBD1. V lost 1 base to trimming and J lost 4 bases; unmatched junction nucleotides: 13. Per the germline V gene, CDR1 is SGHVS and CDR2 is FQNEAQ. This CDR3 has 18 amino acids. The CDR3 loop is CASSLVAVSSGGPDTQYF. The CDR3 DNA follows: TGTGCCAGCAGCTTAGTCGCGGTCTCGTCAGGGGGCCCAGATACGCAGTATTTT. The full variable domain, rest sourced from reference TRBV7-8 and TRBJ2-3, is GAGVSQSPRYKVAKRGQDVALRCDPISGHVSLFWYQQALGQGPEFLTYFQNEAQLDKSGLPSDRFFAERPEGSVSTLKIQRTQQEDSAVYLCASSLVAVSSGGPDTQYFGPGTRLTVL.

The J gene is TRBJ1-3, the V gene TRBV7-8; D is uncertain. Trimming pared 4 bases from V and 0 bases from J, leaving 13 bases between. Looked up from germline, CDR1 is SGHVS and CDR2 is FQNEAQ. The length of the CDR3 is 16 residues. CDR3 protein: CASSSTIKSSGNTIYF. Here the CDR3 DNA reads TGTGCCAGCAGCTCCACGATTAAGAGCTCTGGAAACACCATATATTTT.

The chain uses TRBV5-8 and TRBJ2-7; tentatively, D is TRBD1 or TRBD2 (6 bases each). Germline V gives CDR1 SGHTS, CDR2 YDEGEE. V was pared by 3 bases and J by 1 base, with 11 bases between. CDR3 length: 14 amino acids. CDR3 sequence: CASSYQGTSYEQYF. CDR3 nucleotide sequence: TGTGCCAGCAGCTACCAGGGGACTTCCTACGAGCAGTACTTC.

CDR3 region: CASSIGNQPQHF. The CDR3 nucleotides are TGTGCCAGTAGTATAGGGAATCAGCCCCAGCATTTT. The genes are TRBV19 and TRBJ1-5; D is uncertain. The V gene lost 1 base and the J gene lost 4 bases, with 2 bases spanning the gap. CDR1 and CDR2 (germline): LNHDA, SQIVND (reference sequence). The CDR3 sequence is 12 residues long.

J is TRBJ2-7 and V is TRBV9; TRBD1 agrees at 10 bases. The V gene end was trimmed by 2 bases and the J gene end by 6 bases; junction bases not matched to a gene: 8. There are 15 residues in the CDR3. The germline V gene has CDR1 SGDLS and CDR2 YYNGEE. CDR3 nucleotide sequence: TGTGCCAGCAGCGTTTCTTCCGGGACAGGGGTCGAGCAGTACTTC. It translates to CASSVSSGTGVEQYF.

A few counts support this clone. This sequence joins TRBV9 and TRBJ1-5; D may be TRBD1 (5 bases). V was trimmed by 3 bases and J by 0 bases, leaving 10 bases between them. The CDR3 contains 15 residues. From germline, CDR1 is SGDLS and CDR2 YYNGEE. This CDR3 is CASSAGTASNQPQHF. The CDR3, as DNA: TGTGCCAGCAGCGCCGGGACGGCTAGCAATCAGCCCCAGCATTTT.

The chain has TRBV6-5 and TRBJ2-3; D not certain. Trimming took off 2 bases at V and 0 bases at J, with 9 bases between the two ends. CDR3 length equals 15 residues. CDR1 is MNHEY and CDR2 is SVGAGI in the germline V gene. In nucleotides, the CDR3 is TGTGCCAGCAGTTACGCCTCCGCCAGCACAGATACGCAGTATTTT. Translated: CASSYASASTDTQYF.

J is TRBJ2-3 and V is TRBV13; 11 bases agree with TRBD2. The CDR3 is 16 amino acids. The junction had 8 bases not matched to a gene; V was cut back by 5 bases and J by 4 bases. Germline CDR1 PRHDT, CDR2 FYEKMQ (reference sequence). The CDR3 is CASSPGTSGLSDTQYF. CDR3 sequence (DNA): TGTGCCAGCAGCCCTGGGACTAGCGGATTATCAGATACGCAGTATTTT.

The chain links TRBV5-4 to TRBJ2-7, with D perhaps matching TRBD1 (6 bases). V dropped 2 bases and J dropped 6 bases, with 12 bases sitting between them. The CDR3 contains 13 residues. The V gene's germline CDR1 is SGHNT and CDR2 YYREEE (reference sequence). CDR3 coding DNA: TGTGCCAGCAGCTTTGGACAGTTTTCCGAGCAGTACTTC. Encoded protein: CASSFGQFSEQYF.

V gene TRBV5-6 combines with J gene TRBJ2-7, with D perhaps matching TRBD1 (6 bases). The ends were cut back, 4 bases at V and 2 bases at J, with 16 bases in the middle. The CDR3 totals 15 residues. CDR1 SGHDT and CDR2 YYEEEE come from the germline V gene. CDR3 loop: CASSTAKDSPYEQYF. The CDR3 DNA reads TGTGCCAGCAGCACCGCCAAGGACAGTCCCTACGAGCAGTACTTC.

This clone is termed medium-sized (0.01 to 0.1%). The chain carries TRBV7-2 and TRBJ1-5, with D maybe TRBD1 (6 bases). The germline V gene encodes CDR1 SGHTA and CDR2 FQGNSA. Between the trimmed V and J ends, which lost 5 bases and 0 bases, there was a span of 8 bases. The length of the CDR3 is 14 residues. CDR3 sequence reads: CASSPGASNQPQHF. Written as DNA, the CDR3 is TGTGCCAGCAGCCCGGGGGCTAGCAATCAGCCCCAGCATTTT.

Written as DNA, the CDR3 is TGTGCCAGCAGTTTACCAGGTCCCCTCTACAATGAGCAGTTCTTC. This codes for CASSLPGPLYNEQFF. V gene TRBV27 combines with J gene TRBJ2-1, with no clear D. The CDR3 length is 15 residues. Germline V gene sequence: CDR1 MNHEY, CDR2 SMNVEV (reference sequence). V lost 2 bases and J 3 bases, leaving 11 bases between the germline ends.

The CDR3 DNA is TGTGCCAGCAGCCCCCCCCTGGAAGAGACCCAGTACTTC. Translating it yields CASSPPLEETQYF. The chain couples TRBV7-6 to TRBJ2-5, with no clear D. CDR3 length: 13 amino acids. Germline V gene lookup returns CDR1 SGHVS and CDR2 FNYEAQ. V dropped 5 bases and J dropped 3 bases, with 10 bases sitting between them. The complete variable domain, with remaining parts taken from reference TRBV7-6 and TRBJ2-5, reads GAGVSQSPRYKVTKRGQDVALRCDPISGHVSLYWYRQALGQGPEFLTYFNYEAQQDKSGLPNDRFSAERPEGSISTLTIQRTEQRDSAMYRCASSPPLEETQYFGPGTRLLVL.

This clone has just a few counts. The chain carries TRBV4-3 and TRBJ2-1; 7 bases agree with TRBD1. This CDR3 is built from 16 residues. The V gene end was trimmed by 1 base and the J gene end by 3 bases; junction bases not matched to a gene: 6. The germline CDR1 and CDR2 sequences are LGHNA and YSLEER. The CDR3 bases are TGCGCCAGCAGCCAAGGAACAGGGGCCGACTACAATGAGCAGTTCTTC. This encodes CASSQGTGADYNEQFF.